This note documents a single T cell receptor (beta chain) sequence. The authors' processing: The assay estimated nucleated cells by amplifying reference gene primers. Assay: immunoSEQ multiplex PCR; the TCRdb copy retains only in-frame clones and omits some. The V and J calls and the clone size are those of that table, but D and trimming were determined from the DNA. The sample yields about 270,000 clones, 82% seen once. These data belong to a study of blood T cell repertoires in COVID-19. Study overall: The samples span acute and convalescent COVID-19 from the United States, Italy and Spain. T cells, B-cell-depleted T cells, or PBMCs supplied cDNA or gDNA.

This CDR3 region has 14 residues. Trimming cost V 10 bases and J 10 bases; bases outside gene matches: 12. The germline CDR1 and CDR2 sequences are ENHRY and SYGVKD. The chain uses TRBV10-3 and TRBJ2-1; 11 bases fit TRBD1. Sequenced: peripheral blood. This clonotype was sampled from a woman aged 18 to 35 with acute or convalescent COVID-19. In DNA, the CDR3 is TGTGCCACCGGGACAGGGGGGCCGCTTATGGAGCAGTTCTTC. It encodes CATGTGGPLMEQFF.